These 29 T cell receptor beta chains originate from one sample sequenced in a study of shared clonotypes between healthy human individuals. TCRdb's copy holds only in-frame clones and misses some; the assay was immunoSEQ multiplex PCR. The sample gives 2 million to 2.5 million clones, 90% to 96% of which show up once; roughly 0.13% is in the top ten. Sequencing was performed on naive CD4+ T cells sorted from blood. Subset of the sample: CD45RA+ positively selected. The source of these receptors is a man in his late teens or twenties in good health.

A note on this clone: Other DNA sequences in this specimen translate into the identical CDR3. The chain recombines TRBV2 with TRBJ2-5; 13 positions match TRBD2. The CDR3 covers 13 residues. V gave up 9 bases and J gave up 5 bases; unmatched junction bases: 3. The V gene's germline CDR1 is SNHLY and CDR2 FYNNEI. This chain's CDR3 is CASRTSGGETQYF. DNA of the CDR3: TGTGCCAGTCGGACTAGCGGGGGTGAGACCCAGTACTTC.

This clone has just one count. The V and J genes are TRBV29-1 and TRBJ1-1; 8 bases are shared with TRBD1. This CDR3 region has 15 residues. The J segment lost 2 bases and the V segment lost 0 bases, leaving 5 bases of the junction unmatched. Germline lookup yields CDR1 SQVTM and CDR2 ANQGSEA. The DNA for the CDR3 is TGCAGCGTTGAAGATTCGACAGGGGTAAACACTGAAGCTTTCTTT. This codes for CSVEDSTGVNTEAFF. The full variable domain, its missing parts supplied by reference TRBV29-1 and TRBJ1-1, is SAVISQKPSRDICQRGTSLTIQCQVDSQVTMMFWYRQQPGQSLTLIATANQGSEATYESGFVIDKFPISRPNLTFSTLTVSNMSPEDSSIYLCSVEDSTGVNTEAFFGQGTRLTVV.

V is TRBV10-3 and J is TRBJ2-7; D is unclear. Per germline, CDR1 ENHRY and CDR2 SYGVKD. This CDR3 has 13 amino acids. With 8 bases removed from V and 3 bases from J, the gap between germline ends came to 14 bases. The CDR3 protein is CAISTTPDYEQYF. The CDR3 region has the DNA TGTGCCATCTCAACGACCCCAGACTACGAGCAGTACTTC.

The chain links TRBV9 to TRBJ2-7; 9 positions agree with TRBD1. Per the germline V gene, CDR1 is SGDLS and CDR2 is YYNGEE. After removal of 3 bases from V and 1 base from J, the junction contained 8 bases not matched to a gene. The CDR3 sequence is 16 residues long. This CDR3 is CASSEGEGQGSYEQYF. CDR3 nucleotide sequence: TGTGCCAGCAGCGAGGGGGAGGGACAGGGTTCCTACGAGCAGTACTTC.

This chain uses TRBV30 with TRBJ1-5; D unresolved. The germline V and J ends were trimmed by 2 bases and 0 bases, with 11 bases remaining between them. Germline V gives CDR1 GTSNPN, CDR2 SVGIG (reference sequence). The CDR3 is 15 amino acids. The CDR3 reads CAWSTPSSSNQPQHF. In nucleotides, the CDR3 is TGTGCCTGGAGTACGCCTAGCAGTAGCAATCAGCCCCAGCATTTT.

CDR3 in amino acids: CASSPPVPYEQYF. The CDR3 DNA follows: TGTGCCAGCTCACCACCGGTACCCTACGAGCAGTACTTC. The chain joins TRBV18 to TRBJ2-7; D call uncertain. The germline V and J ends were trimmed by 0 bases and 2 bases, with 5 bases remaining between them. The CDR3 runs to 13 residues. CDR1 KGHSH and CDR2 LQKENI come from the germline V gene.

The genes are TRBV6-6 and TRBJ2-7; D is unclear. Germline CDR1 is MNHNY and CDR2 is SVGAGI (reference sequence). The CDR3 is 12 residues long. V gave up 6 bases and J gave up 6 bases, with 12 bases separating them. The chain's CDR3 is CASRPPASEQYF. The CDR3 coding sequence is TGTGCCAGCAGACCTCCGGCTAGCGAGCAGTACTTC.

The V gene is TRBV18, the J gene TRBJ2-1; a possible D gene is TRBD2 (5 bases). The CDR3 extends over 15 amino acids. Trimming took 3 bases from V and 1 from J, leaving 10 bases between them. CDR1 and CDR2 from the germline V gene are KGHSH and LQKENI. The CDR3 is CASSPGLGSYNEQFF. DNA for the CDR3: TGTGCCAGCTCACCCGGACTTGGGTCCTACAATGAGCAGTTCTTC.

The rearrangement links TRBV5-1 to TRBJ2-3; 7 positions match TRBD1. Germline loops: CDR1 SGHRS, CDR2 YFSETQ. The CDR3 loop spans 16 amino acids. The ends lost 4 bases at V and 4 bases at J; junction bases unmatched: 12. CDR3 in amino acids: CASSPNPGQGADTQYF. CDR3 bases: TGCGCCAGCAGCCCTAACCCGGGGCAGGGGGCAGATACGCAGTATTTT.

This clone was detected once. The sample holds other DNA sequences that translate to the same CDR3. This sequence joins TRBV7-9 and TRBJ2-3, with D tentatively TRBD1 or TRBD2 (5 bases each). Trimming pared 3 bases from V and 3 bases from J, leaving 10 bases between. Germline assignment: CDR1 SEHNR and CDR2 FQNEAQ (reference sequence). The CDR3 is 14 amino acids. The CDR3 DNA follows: TGTGCCAGCAGCTTTCAGGGACCAACAGATACGCAGTATTTT. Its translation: CASSFQGPTDTQYF.

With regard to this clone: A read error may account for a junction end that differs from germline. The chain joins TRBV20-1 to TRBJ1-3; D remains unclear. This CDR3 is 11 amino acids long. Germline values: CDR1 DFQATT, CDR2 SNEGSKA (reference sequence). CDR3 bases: TGCAGTGCCCAGGTTGGAAGCACCATATATTTT. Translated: CSAQVGSTIYF.

The CDR3 loop is CSVAFGTSGNYEQYF. The CDR3, as DNA: TGCAGCGTTGCCTTTGGGACTAGCGGTAACTACGAGCAGTACTTC. The chain links TRBV29-1 to TRBJ2-7; 11 nucleotides agree with TRBD2. The germline V gene encodes CDR1 SQVTM and CDR2 ANQGSEA. The CDR3 is made up of 15 amino acids. V dropped 4 bases and J dropped 3; count of bases not matched to a gene: 8.

The CDR3 sequence: CASSLVGPTYEQYF. CDR3 nucleotide sequence: TGTGCCAGCAGCTTAGTGGGTCCAACCTACGAGCAGTACTTC. This sequence joins TRBV7-9 and TRBJ2-7; no clear D gene. The CDR3 runs to 14 residues. Germline CDR1 is SEHNR and CDR2 is FQNEAQ (reference sequence). V dropped 1 base and J dropped 2 bases, with 9 bases sitting between them.

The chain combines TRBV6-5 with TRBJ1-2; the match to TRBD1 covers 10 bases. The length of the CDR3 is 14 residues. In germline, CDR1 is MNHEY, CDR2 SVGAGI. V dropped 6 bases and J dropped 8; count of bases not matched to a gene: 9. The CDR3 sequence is CASRTTGGGGGYTF. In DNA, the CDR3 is TGTGCCAGCAGGACGACAGGGGGCGGCGGCGGCTACACCTTC.

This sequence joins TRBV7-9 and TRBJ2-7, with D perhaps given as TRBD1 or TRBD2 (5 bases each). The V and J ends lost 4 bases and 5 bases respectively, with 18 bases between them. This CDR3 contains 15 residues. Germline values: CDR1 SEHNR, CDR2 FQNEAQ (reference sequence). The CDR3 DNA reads TGTGCCAGCAGCTCACCCCTCCGGGACCTAGACGAGCAGTACTTC. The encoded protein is CASSSPLRDLDEQYF.

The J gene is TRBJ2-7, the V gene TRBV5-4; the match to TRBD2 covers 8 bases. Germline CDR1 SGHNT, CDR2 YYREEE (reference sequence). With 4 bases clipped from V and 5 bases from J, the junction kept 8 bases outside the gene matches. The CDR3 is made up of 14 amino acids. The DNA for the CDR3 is TGTGCCAGCAGCCGTGGACTAGCTATTGACGAGCAGTACTTC. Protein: CASSRGLAIDEQYF. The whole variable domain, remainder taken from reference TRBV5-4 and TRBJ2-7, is ETGVTQSPTHLIKTRGQQVTLRCSSQSGHNTVSWYQQALGQGPQFIFQYYREEENGRGNFPPRFSGLQFPNYSSELNVNALELDDSALYLCASSRGLAIDEQYFGPGTRLTVT.

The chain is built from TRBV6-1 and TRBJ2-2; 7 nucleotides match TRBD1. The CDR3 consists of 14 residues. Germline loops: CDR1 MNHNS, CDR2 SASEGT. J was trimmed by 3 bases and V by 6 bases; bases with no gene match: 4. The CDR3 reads CASRLQGDTGELFF. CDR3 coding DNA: TGTGCCAGCAGACTTCAGGGGGACACCGGGGAGCTGTTTTTT.

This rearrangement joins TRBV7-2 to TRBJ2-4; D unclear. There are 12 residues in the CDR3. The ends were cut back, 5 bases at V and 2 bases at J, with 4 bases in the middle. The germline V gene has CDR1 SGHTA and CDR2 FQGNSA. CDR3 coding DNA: TGTGCCAGCAGCCCTCCCAAAAACATTCAGTACTTC. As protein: CASSPPKNIQYF.

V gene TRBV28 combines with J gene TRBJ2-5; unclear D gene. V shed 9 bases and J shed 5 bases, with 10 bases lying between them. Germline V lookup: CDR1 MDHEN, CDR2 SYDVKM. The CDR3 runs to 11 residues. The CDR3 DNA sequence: TGTGCCAGTAAGACCGTGGAGACCCAGTACTTC. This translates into CASKTVETQYF.

CDR3 loop: CASSGWWWDRDNEQFF. For the CDR3, the DNA is TGTGCCAGCAGCGGTTGGTGGTGGGACAGGGACAATGAGCAGTTCTTC. The gene calls are TRBV5-6 and TRBJ2-1; 9 bases align to TRBD1. The CDR3 spans 16 residues. J lost 5 bases, V lost 4 bases, and 10 bases had no gene match. Germline values: CDR1 SGHDT, CDR2 YYEEEE.

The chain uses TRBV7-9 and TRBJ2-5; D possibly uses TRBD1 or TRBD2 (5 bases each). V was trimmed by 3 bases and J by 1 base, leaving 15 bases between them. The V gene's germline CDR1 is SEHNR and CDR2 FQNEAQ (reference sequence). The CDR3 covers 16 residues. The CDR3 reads CASSFHRGVFQETQYF. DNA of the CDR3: TGTGCCAGCAGCTTCCACCGAGGGGTCTTCCAAGAGACCCAGTACTTC.

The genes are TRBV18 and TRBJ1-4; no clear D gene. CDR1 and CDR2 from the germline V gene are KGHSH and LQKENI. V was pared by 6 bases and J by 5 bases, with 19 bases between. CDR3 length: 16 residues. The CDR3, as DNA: TGTGCCAGCTCGCCGTTGTCTCTTCCGGGCAATGAAAAACTGTTTTTT. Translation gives CASSPLSLPGNEKLFF.

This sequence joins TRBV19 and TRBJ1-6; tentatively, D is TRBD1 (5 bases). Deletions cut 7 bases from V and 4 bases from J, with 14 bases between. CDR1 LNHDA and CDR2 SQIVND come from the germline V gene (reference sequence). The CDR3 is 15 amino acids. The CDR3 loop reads CASNRGATYNSPLHF. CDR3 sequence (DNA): TGTGCCAGTAATAGAGGGGCCACATATAATTCACCCCTCCACTTT. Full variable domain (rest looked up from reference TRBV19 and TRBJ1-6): DGGITQSPKYLFRKEGQNVTLSCEQNLNHDAMYWYRQDPGQGLRLIYYSQIVNDFQKGDIAEGYSVSREKKESFPLTVTSAQKNPTAFYLCASNRGATYNSPLHFGNGTRLTVT.

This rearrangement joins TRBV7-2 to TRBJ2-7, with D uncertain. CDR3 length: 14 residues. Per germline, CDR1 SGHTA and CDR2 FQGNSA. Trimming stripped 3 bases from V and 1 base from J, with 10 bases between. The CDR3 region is CASSFWVASYEQYF. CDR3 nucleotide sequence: TGTGCCAGCAGCTTTTGGGTGGCTTCCTACGAGCAGTACTTC.

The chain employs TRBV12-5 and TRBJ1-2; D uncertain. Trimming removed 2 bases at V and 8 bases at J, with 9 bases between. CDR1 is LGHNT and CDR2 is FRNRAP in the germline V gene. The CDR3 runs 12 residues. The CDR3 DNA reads TGTGCTAGTGGTTTGACGGGGATCGGCTACACCTTC. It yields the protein CASGLTGIGYTF.

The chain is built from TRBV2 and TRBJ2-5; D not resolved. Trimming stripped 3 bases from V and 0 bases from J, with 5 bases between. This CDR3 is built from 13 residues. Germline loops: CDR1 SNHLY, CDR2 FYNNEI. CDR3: CASSDDYQETQYF. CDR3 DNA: TGTGCCAGCAGTGACGATTACCAAGAGACCCAGTACTTC.

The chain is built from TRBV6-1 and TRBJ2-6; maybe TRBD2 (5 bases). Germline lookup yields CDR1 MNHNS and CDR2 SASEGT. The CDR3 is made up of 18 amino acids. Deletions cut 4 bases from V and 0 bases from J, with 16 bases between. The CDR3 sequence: CASSVSADHLSGANVLTF. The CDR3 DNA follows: TGTGCCAGCAGTGTCTCAGCGGACCACCTCTCTGGGGCCAACGTCCTGACTTTC.

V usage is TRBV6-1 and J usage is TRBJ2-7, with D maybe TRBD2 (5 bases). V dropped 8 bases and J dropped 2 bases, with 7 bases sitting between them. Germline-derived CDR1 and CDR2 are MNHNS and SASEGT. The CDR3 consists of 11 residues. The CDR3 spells CASAGTYEQYF. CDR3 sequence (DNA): TGTGCCAGCGCCGGGACCTACGAGCAGTACTTC.

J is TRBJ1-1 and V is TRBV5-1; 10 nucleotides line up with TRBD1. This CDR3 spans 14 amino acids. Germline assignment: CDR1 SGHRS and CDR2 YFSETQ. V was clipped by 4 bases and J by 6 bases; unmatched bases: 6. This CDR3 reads CASSPRDRGSEAFF. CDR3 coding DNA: TGCGCCAGCAGCCCCCGGGACAGGGGTTCTGAAGCTTTCTTT.